This entry is about one T cell receptor (beta chain). Per the authors' pipeline: Amplified reference gene primers provided the basis for estimating nucleated cell counts. Clones were sequenced by immunoSEQ multiplex PCR, and TCRdb holds only the in-frame ones, with some missing. V and J calls and clone size follow that table, whereas D and trimming were derived from the DNA. The table includes around 170,000 clones, 83% detected once. The sample belongs to a study of blood T cell repertoires in COVID-19. Study summary: The United States, Italy and Spain supplied acute and convalescent COVID-19 samples. From T cells, B-cell-depleted T cells, or PBMCs came the material, which was cDNA or gDNA.

V trimming: 2 bases; J trimming: 2 bases; junction bases outside the gene matches: 4. Germline assignment: CDR1 SGHDT and CDR2 YYEEEE. This CDR3 has 15 residues. The chain uses TRBV5-6 and TRBJ1-5, with TRBD1 matching over 7 bases. This sequence was found in a human donor in a cohort sampled during active COVID-19. Sequenced: peripheral blood. CDR3 in DNA: TGTGCCAGCAGCTTTTCCGGACAGGGCAATCAGCCCCAGCATTTT. Its translation is CASSFSGQGNQPQHF.